A selection of T cell receptor beta chains follows, all from one sample in a study of blood T cell repertoires in COVID-19. The protocol was immunoSEQ multiplex PCR, while the TCRdb copy is restricted to in-frame clones and leaves out a portion. The table records 100,000 to 150,000 clones, around 83% of them present only once. The specimen sequenced was peripheral blood. The source of these receptors is a man aged 35 to 55 with active or convalescent COVID-19. Both conserved end residues are part of each CDR3. D genes are given only for firm matches. The size of a clone is reported for some rows only, either as once, few or many, or as a class for expanded clones.

>16|TRBJ2-1|NA|TRBV20-1|NA
CSASGSWRGPLGVQFF
TGCAGTGCTAGTGGCTCCTGGCGGGGGCCCCTCGGGGTGCAGTTCTTC
>11|TRBJ1-3|NA|TRBV6-1|NA
CASSESHTIYF
TGTGCCAGCAGTGAAAGCCACACCATATATTTT
>15|TRBJ1-1|NA|TRBV15|NA
CATSRGGGEDTEAFF
TGTGCCACCAGCAGAGGGGGGGGCGAGGACACTGAAGCTTTCTTT
>15|TRBJ2-1|TRBD1|TRBV9|NA
CASAPGQGNYNEQFF
TGTGCCAGCGCACCGGGACAGGGCAACTACAATGAGCAGTTCTTC
>14|TRBJ2-7|TRBD1|TRBV7-9|NA
CASSLGQGSHEQYF
TGTGCCAGCAGCCTTGGACAGGGGAGTCACGAGCAGTACTTC
>16|TRBJ2-5|TRBD1|TRBV25-1|NA
CASSQPNDRGRETQYF
TGTGCCAGCAGCCAACCCAATGACAGGGGGCGGGAGACCCAGTACTTC
>16|TRBJ2-2|NA|TRBV3-1/TRBV3-2|NA
CASSQGGRANTGELFF
TGTGCCAGCAGCCAAGGGGGCAGGGCGAACACCGGGGAGCTGTTTTTT
>14|TRBJ2-7|TRBD1|TRBV29-1|once
CSVGTGGAPYEQYF
TGCAGCGTTGGGACAGGGGGCGCTCCCTACGAGCAGTACTTC
>16|TRBJ2-7|NA|TRBV7-9|few
CASSPRTDKSSYEQYF
TGTGCCAGCAGCCCTAGGACAGACAAAAGCTCCTACGAGCAGTACTTC
>19|TRBJ2-1|TRBD1|TRBV7-2|NA
CASSTGTELYIGVYNEQFF
TGTGCCAGCAGCACAGGGACAGAGTTGTACATTGGGGTATACAATGAGCAGTTCTTC
>14|TRBJ1-4|NA|TRBV11-2|once
CASSSPDRTEKLFF
TGTGCCAGCAGCTCCCCCGACAGGACAGAAAAACTGTTTTTT
>15|TRBJ1-1|NA|TRBV18|NA
CASSPNPGLNTEAFF
TGTGCCAGCTCACCAAACCCAGGGCTGAACACTGAAGCTTTCTTT
>15|TRBJ1-2|NA|TRBV3-1/TRBV3-2|NA
CASSQGQLINYGYTF
TGTGCCAGCAGCCAAGGACAGCTAATAAACTATGGCTACACCTTC
>14|TRBJ1-2|NA|TRBV6-5|NA
CASRGTGGNYGYTF
TGTGCCAGCAGGGGAACAGGCGGCAACTATGGCTACACCTTC
>15|TRBJ2-7|NA|TRBV19|NA
CASSRTGLESYEQYF
TGTGCCAGTAGTAGAACAGGGCTTGAGTCCTACGAGCAGTACTTC
>11|TRBJ2-3|NA|TRBV20-1|NA
CSARPQDTQYF
TGCAGTGCTAGACCGCAGGATACGCAGTATTTT
>13|TRBJ1-4|NA|TRBV27|NA
CASSIRGGEKLFF
TGTGCCAGCAGTATCAGGGGTGGTGAAAAACTGTTTTTT
>16|TRBJ2-3|NA|TRBV9|NA
CASSPQTGGTTDTQYF
TGTGCCAGCAGCCCTCAGACGGGGGGCACGACAGATACGCAGTATTTT
>13|TRBJ2-7|TRBD1|TRBV19|NA
CAVSDRGRYEQYF
TGTGCCGTCTCAGACAGGGGACGCTACGAGCAGTACTTC
>15|TRBJ1-5|NA|TRBV3-1/TRBV3-2|NA
CASSQDAGGNQPQHF
TGTGCCAGCAGCCAAGACGCAGGGGGCAATCAGCCCCAGCATTTT
>13|TRBJ2-3|NA|TRBV12-5|NA
CASGLQGSDTQYF
TGTGCTAGTGGTTTGCAGGGCTCAGATACGCAGTATTTT
>16|TRBJ2-4|TRBD2|TRBV7-2|NA
CASSLASGGAKNIQYF
TGTGCCAGCAGCTTAGCTAGCGGGGGGGCCAAAAACATTCAGTACTTC
>13|TRBJ1-1|NA|TRBV4-2|few
CASLESQNTEAFF
TGTGCCAGCCTGGAGAGCCAAAACACTGAAGCTTTCTTT
>14|TRBJ1-1|TRBD1|TRBV18|few
CASSRRQGETEAFF
TGTGCCAGCTCTCGGCGACAGGGGGAAACTGAAGCTTTCTTT
>13|TRBJ2-1|TRBD2|TRBV12-3/TRBV12-4|NA
CASSRHSGGVKFF
TGTGCCAGCAGTCGTCATAGCGGGGGGGTTAAGTTCTTC
>16|TRBJ2-7|TRBD2|TRBV19|NA
CASSARLAGGPGEQYF
TGTGCCAGTAGTGCGAGACTAGCGGGGGGGCCAGGGGAGCAGTACTTC
>17|TRBJ2-4|TRBD1|TRBV9|few
CASSPQRTGAAKNIQYF
TGTGCCAGCAGCCCCCAGAGGACAGGTGCGGCCAAAAACATTCAGTACTTC
>14|TRBJ2-3|NA|TRBV6-2/TRBV6-3|NA
CASSHSGSTDTQYF
TGTGCCAGCAGTCATAGCGGCAGCACAGATACGCAGTATTTT